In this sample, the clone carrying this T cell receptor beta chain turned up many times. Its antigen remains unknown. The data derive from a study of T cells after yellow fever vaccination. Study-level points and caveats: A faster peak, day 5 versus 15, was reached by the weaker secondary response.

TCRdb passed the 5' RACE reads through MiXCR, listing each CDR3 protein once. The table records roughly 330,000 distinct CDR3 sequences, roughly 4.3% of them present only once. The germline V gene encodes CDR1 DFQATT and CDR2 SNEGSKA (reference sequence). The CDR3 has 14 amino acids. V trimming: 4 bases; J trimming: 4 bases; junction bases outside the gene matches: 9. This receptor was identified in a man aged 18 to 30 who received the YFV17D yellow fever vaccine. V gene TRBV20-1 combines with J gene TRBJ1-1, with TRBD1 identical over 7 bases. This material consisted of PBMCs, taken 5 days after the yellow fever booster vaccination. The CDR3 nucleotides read TGCAGTGCTAATCCAGGGGGTATATCCACTGAAGCTTTCTTT. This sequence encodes CSANPGGISTEAFF.